The 17 T cell receptor beta chains given below trace back to one sample, sequenced in a study of blood T cell repertoires in COVID-19. Sequencing used immunoSEQ multiplex PCR; TCRdb keeps in-frame clones, though not all of them. The table includes some 70,000 clones, 80% detected once. Sequencing was carried out using peripheral blood. The source is a man aged 45-60 years with COVID-19, enrolled during active disease.

This clone has just a few counts. V is TRBV25-1 and J is TRBJ2-2, with D perhaps matching TRBD2 (6 bases). Trimming took off 4 bases at V and 0 bases at J, with 6 bases between the two ends. Germline V lookup: CDR1 MGHDK, CDR2 SYGVNS. This CDR3 contains 14 residues. The CDR3 reads CASSGDSNTGELFF. The CDR3 nucleotides read TGTGCCAGCAGTGGGGACTCGAACACCGGGGAGCTGTTTTTT.

The chain joins TRBV28 to TRBJ2-1, with 11 bases aligning to TRBD2. This CDR3 is 16 amino acids long. Germline values: CDR1 MDHEN, CDR2 SYDVKM. Losses at the gene ends were 6 bases for V and 4 bases for J; bases not matched to a gene: 8. DNA of the CDR3: TGTGCCAGCAGGGGGAGGGCTAGCGGGAGGTACAATGAGCAGTTCTTC. Translation gives CASRGRASGRYNEQFF.

The V and J genes are TRBV21-1 and TRBJ2-3; TRBD2 was called by the table and not checked on the DNA. TRBV21-1 is recorded as a pseudogene. The CDR3 spans 18 residues. In DNA form, the CDR3 reads TGTGCCAGCTACGTCACCCTTGGCGGGCGGTTCTACACAGATACGCAGTATTTT. The encoded protein is CASYVTLGGRFYTDTQYF.

The chain uses TRBV5-1 and TRBJ1-6; 7 bases fit TRBD1. V lost 4 bases, J lost 10 bases, and 11 bases stayed unmatched. The V gene's germline CDR1 is SGHRS and CDR2 YFSETQ. CDR3 length: 15 amino acids. DNA of the CDR3: TGCGCCAGCAGCCTAACCGGGACAGAGGAATCACCCCTCCACTTT. The encoded protein is CASSLTGTEESPLHF. Full variable domain (outside the CDR3, taken from reference TRBV5-1 and TRBJ1-6): KAGVTQTPRYLIKTRGQQVTLSCSPISGHRSVSWYQQTPGQGLQFLFEYFSETQRNKGNFPGRFSGRQFSNSRSEMNVSTLELGDSALYLCASSLTGTEESPLHFGNGTRLTVT.

J is TRBJ1-4 and V is TRBV5-5, with TRBD1 as a possible D gene (5 bases). V was clipped by 2 bases and J by 7 bases, with 12 bases between them. The CDR3 totals 14 residues. Germline CDR1 SGHKS, CDR2 YYEKEE (reference sequence). CDR3 DNA: TGTGCCAGCAGCTTACCGAGCGGGGCTGAAAAACTGTTTTTT. It encodes CASSLPSGAEKLFF.

V usage is TRBV5-1 and J usage is TRBJ1-1; a possible D gene is TRBD1 (6 bases). Trimming removed 4 bases at V and 4 bases at J, with 14 bases between. CDR1 and CDR2 from the germline V gene are SGHRS and YFSETQ. This CDR3 spans 14 amino acids. The CDR3: CASSLQGWGTEAFF. Here the CDR3 DNA reads TGCGCCAGCAGCCTACAGGGTTGGGGCACTGAAGCTTTCTTT.

This clone was detected only a few times. V usage is TRBV20-1 and J usage is TRBJ1-5; 8 bases fit TRBD1. The trim removed 3 bases at V and 2 bases at J, leaving 3 bases unmatched. This CDR3 spans 14 amino acids. CDR1 and CDR2 from the germline V gene are DFQATT and SNEGSKA (reference sequence). The CDR3 DNA follows: TGCAGTGCTAGTCAGGGGGCAGGCAATCAGCCCCAGCATTTT. The encoded protein is CSASQGAGNQPQHF.

The rearrangement links TRBV30 to TRBJ2-6, with D perhaps matching TRBD1 (6 bases). The ends were cut back, 3 bases at V and 1 base at J, with 7 bases in the middle. The length of the CDR3 is 14 residues. The germline V gene encodes CDR1 GTSNPN and CDR2 SVGIG (reference sequence). The CDR3 sequence is CAWSGQSGANVLTF. The CDR3 bases are TGTGCCTGGAGCGGACAGTCTGGGGCCAACGTCCTGACTTTC. Full variable domain (missing parts from reference TRBV30 and TRBJ2-6): SQTIHQWPATLVQPVGSPLSLECTVEGTSNPNLYWYRQAAGRGLQLLFYSVGIGQISSEVPQNLSASRPQDRQFILSSKKLLLSDSGFYLCAWSGQSGANVLTFGAGSRLTVL.

V usage is TRBV5-1 and J usage is TRBJ1-3; D unclear. The CDR3 is 13 residues long. The germline V gene encodes CDR1 SGHRS and CDR2 YFSETQ. V shed 6 bases and J shed 2 bases, with 9 bases lying between them. CDR3 sequence (DNA): TGCGCCAGCAAAGAGATCGCTGGAAACACCATATATTTT. Translated, it gives CASKEIAGNTIYF.

This chain joins TRBV4-2 and TRBJ1-4; the match to TRBD1 covers 9 bases. V shed 0 bases, J shed 6 bases, and the junction held 2 bases outside the gene matches. Germline V CDR1 and CDR2: LGHNA, YNFKEQ. The CDR3 consists of 15 residues. CDR3 sequence (DNA): TGTGCCAGCAGCCAAGAAGGACAGGGGTATGAAAAACTGTTTTTT. It encodes CASSQEGQGYEKLFF.

This clone was detected a few times. The chain couples TRBV28 to TRBJ1-2; 7 bases are a match to TRBD1. The CDR3 consists of 14 residues. The germline V gene has CDR1 MDHEN and CDR2 SYDVKM. V lost 3 bases, J lost 8 bases, and 9 bases stayed unmatched. In DNA, the CDR3 is TGTGCCAGCAGTTTCGCGACAGGGACGGAGGGCTACACCTTC. It encodes CASSFATGTEGYTF.

The chain joins TRBV19 to TRBJ2-7, with D possibly TRBD1 on 5 matching bases. The CDR3 covers 16 residues. The V end was cut by 6 bases, the J end by 2 bases, with 20 bases between. CDR1 LNHDA and CDR2 SQIVND come from the germline V gene (reference sequence). CDR3 DNA: TGTGCCAGTAGAACCGCAGGGTCTACGAAAGCCTACGAGCAGTACTTC. Translation gives CASRTAGSTKAYEQYF.

The chain couples TRBV2 to TRBJ1-5; 8 bases are shared with TRBD1. With 5 bases clipped from V and 7 bases from J, the junction kept 7 bases outside the gene matches. From germline, CDR1 is SNHLY and CDR2 FYNNEI. The CDR3 sequence is 14 residues long. CDR3 nucleotide sequence: TGTGCCAGCAGTCCTGGACAGGGTTTCCAGCCCCAGCATTTT. This encodes CASSPGQGFQPQHF.

The V gene is TRBV5-4, the J gene TRBJ2-5; 8 nucleotides align to TRBD1. The junction had 4 bases not matched to a gene; V was cut back by 4 bases and J by 5 bases. The CDR3 loop spans 13 amino acids. Germline CDR1 is SGHNT and CDR2 is YYREEE (reference sequence). CDR3 region: CASSPRTGETQYF. In DNA, the CDR3 is TGTGCCAGCAGCCCCCGGACAGGGGAGACCCAGTACTTC.

The rearrangement joins TRBV28 to TRBJ1-4; a possible D gene is TRBD1 (6 bases). This CDR3 contains 15 residues. V was trimmed by 4 bases and J by 7 bases, leaving 16 bases between them. CDR1 is MDHEN, CDR2 SYDVKM, per germline. As DNA, the CDR3 is TGTGCCAGCAGTTCTAACGGGCTAGGGGGTGAAAAACTGTTTTTT. Translation gives CASSSNGLGGEKLFF.

The chain carries TRBV7-8 and TRBJ1-6; TRBD1 agrees at 9 bases. CDR1 is SGHVS and CDR2 is FQNEAQ in the germline V gene. Losses at the gene ends were 5 bases for V and 7 bases for J; bases not matched to a gene: 15. This CDR3 region has 18 residues. The chain's CDR3 is CASSLSNPGQGTNSPLHF. In DNA, the CDR3 is TGTGCCAGCAGCCTATCTAATCCGGGACAGGGAACCAATTCACCCCTCCACTTT. The full variable domain, in which reference TRBV7-8 and TRBJ1-6 provide the parts outside the CDR3, is GAGVSQSPRYKVAKRGQDVALRCDPISGHVSLFWYQQALGQGPEFLTYFQNEAQLDKSGLPSDRFFAERPEGSVSTLKIQRTQQEDSAVYLCASSLSNPGQGTNSPLHFGNGTRLTVT.

This sequence joins TRBV11-2 and TRBJ2-3, with a possible D match to TRBD2 (7 bases). Trimming took 4 bases from V and 5 from J, leaving 22 bases between them. Germline CDR1 is SGHAT and CDR2 is FQNNGV. The CDR3 runs to 17 residues. The CDR3 protein is CASSWGGGAGVRDTQYF. The CDR3 nucleotides are TGTGCCAGCAGCTGGGGAGGGGGAGCGGGCGTCAGAGATACGCAGTATTTT. Full variable domain (missing parts from reference TRBV11-2 and TRBJ2-3): EAGVAQSPRYKIIEKRQSVAFWCNPISGHATLYWYQQILGQGPKLLIQFQNNGVVDDSQLPKDRFSAERLKGVDSTLKIQPAKLEDSAVYLCASSWGGGAGVRDTQYFGPGTRLTVL.